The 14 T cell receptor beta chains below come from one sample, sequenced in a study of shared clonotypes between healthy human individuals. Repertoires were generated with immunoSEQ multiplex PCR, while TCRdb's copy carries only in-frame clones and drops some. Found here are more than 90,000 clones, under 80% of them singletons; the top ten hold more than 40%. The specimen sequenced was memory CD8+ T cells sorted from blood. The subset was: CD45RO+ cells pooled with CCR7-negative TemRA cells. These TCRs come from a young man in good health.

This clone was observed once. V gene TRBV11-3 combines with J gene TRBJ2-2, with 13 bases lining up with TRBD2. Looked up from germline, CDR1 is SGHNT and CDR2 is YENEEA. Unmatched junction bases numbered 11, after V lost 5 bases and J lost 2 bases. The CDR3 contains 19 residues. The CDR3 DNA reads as TGTGCCAGCAGCGCCACTAGCGGGAGGGCCGGTGGTAACACCGGGGAGCTGTTTTTT. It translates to CASSATSGRAGGNTGELFF.

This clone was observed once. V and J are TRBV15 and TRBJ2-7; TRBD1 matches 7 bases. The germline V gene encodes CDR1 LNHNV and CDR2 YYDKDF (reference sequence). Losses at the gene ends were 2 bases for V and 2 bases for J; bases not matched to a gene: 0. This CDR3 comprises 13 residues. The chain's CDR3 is CATSRQGAYEQYF. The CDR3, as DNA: TGTGCCACCAGCAGACAGGGGGCCTACGAGCAGTACTTC.

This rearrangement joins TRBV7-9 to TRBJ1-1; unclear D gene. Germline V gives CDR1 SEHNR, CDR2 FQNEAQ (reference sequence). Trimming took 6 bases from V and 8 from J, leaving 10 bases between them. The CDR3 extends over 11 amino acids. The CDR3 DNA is TGTGCCAGCAGGAAGGGAACCGAAGCTTTCTTT. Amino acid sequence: CASRKGTEAFF.

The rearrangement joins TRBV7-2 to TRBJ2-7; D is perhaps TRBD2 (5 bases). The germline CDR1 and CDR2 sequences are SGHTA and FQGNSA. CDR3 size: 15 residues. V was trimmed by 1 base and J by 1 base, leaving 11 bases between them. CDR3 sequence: CASSLGRDNSYEQYF. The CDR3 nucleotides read TGTGCCAGCAGCTTAGGTCGGGATAATTCCTACGAGCAGTACTTC.

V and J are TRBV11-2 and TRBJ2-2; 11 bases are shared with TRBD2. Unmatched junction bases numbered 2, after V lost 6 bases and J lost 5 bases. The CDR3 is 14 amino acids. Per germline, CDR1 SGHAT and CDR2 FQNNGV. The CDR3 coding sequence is TGTGCCAGCAGGCGGACTAGCGGGACCGGGGAGCTGTTTTTT. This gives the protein CASRRTSGTGELFF.

The chain's CDR3 is CASSQPLVSHEQYF. The CDR3 DNA is TGTGCCAGCTCCCAGCCACTAGTTTCCCACGAGCAGTACTTC. V is TRBV27 and J is TRBJ2-7, with D maybe TRBD2 (5 bases). With 8 bases removed from V and 5 bases from J, the gap between germline ends came to 19 bases. This CDR3 is 14 amino acids long. CDR1 is MNHEY and CDR2 is SMNVEV in the germline V gene (reference sequence).

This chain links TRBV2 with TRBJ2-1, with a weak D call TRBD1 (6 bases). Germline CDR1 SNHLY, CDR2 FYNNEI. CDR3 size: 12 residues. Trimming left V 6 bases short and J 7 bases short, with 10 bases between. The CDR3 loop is CASSQQGNEQFF. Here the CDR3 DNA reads TGTGCCAGCAGCCAACAGGGAAATGAGCAGTTCTTC.

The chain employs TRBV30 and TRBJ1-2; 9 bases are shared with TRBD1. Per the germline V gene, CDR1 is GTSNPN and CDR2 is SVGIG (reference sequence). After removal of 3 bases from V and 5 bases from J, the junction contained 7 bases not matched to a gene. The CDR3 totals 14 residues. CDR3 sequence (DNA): TGTGCCTGGAGCCCCGGGGACAGGGTTTATGGCTACACCTTC. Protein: CAWSPGDRVYGYTF.

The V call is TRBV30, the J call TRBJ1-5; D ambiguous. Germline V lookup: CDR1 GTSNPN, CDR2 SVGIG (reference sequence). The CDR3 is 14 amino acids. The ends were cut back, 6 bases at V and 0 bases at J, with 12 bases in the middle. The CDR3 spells CACSVWASNQPQHF. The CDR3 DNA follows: TGTGCCTGCTCGGTATGGGCTAGCAATCAGCCCCAGCATTTT.

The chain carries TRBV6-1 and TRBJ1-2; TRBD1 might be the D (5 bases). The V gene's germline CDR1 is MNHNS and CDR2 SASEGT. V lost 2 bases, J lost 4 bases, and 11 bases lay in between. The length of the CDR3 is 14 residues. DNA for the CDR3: TGTGCCAGCAGTGAATGGGGGACGGGCTATGGCTACACCTTC. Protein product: CASSEWGTGYGYTF.

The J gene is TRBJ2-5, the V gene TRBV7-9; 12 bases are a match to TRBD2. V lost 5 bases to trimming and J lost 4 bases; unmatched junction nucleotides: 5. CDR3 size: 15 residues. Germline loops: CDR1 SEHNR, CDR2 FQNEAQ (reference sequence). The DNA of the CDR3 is TGTGCCAGCAGCCCAAGGACTAGCGGGGTAGAGACCCAGTACTTC. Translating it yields CASSPRTSGVETQYF.

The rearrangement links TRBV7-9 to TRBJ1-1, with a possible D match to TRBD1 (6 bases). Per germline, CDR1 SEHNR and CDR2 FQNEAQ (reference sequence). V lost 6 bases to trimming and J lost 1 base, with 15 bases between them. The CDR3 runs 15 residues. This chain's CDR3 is CASRQGEKRNTEAFF. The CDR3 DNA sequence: TGTGCCAGCAGACAGGGTGAAAAGAGGAACACTGAAGCTTTCTTT.

CDR3 region: CASSGLTNTDSGANVLTF. DNA for the CDR3: TGTGCCAGCAGTGGGCTCACGAATACCGACTCTGGGGCCAACGTCCTGACTTTC. The V and J genes are TRBV6-1 and TRBJ2-6; D uncertain. Germline V gives CDR1 MNHNS, CDR2 SASEGT. Trimming took 4 bases from V and 0 from J, leaving 16 bases between them. The CDR3 runs to 18 residues.

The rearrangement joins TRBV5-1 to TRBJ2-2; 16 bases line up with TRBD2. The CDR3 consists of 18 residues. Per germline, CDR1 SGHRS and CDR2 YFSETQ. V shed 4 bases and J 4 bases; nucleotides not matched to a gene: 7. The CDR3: CASSIGTSGRGGTGELFF. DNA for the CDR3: TGCGCCAGCAGCATTGGGACTAGCGGGAGGGGAGGCACCGGGGAGCTGTTTTTT.